This T cell receptor (beta chain) was documented in a study of OX40 agonist ivuxolimab in advanced cancers. Germline V CDR1 and CDR2: SEHNR, FQNEAQ (reference sequence). After removal of 5 bases from V and 7 bases from J, the junction contained 8 bases not matched to a gene. The CDR3 extends over 15 amino acids. Profiling relied on immunoSEQ multiplex PCR, and the TCRdb table lists in-frame clones only, not all of them. The data contain around 150,000 clones, 90% to 95% of them singletons. The rearrangement joins TRBV7-9 to TRBJ1-4; 9 nucleotides align to TRBD1. The sequences come from CD4+ or CD8+ T cells sorted from blood, collected in a trial of the OX40 agonist ivuxolimab. This clonotype was obtained from an adult with an advanced solid tumor such as melanoma, head and neck, liver or kidney cancer. The CDR3 spells CASSPGTGKGEKLFF. The DNA of the CDR3 is TGTGCCAGCAGCCCTGGGACAGGGAAAGGTGAAAAACTGTTTTTT.